This T cell receptor (beta chain) was sequenced during a study of T-cell memory formation after mild COVID-19. Study-wide findings and caveats: The appearance of some responding clones in pre-infection memory suggested that cross-reactive memory joined.

J was trimmed by 5 bases and V by 3 bases; bases with no gene match: 12. This CDR3 is built from 16 residues. From germline, CDR1 is SGHAT and CDR2 FQNNGV. Libraries for TCRalpha and TCRbeta carried sample barcodes and unique molecular identifiers via 5'RACE. TCRdb processed the 5' RACE reads anew with MiXCR; each CDR3 protein has one entry. The sample gives about 470,000 distinct CDR3 sequences, around a quarter of which show up once; around 13% is in the top ten. As for this clonotype: Its target is not known.

V and J are TRBV11-2 and TRBJ1-1; TRBD1 matches 7 bases. What was sequenced was PBMCs or a T cell subset sorted from them (not recorded which). This receptor was obtained from an adult woman who had mild COVID-19 (a few samples of this study predate the infection). Cell type and time point are not known. CDR3 coding DNA: TGTGCCAGCAGCTTGGCCCGCGACAGGGTTCGGACTGAAGCTTTCTTT. Amino acid sequence: CASSLARDRVRTEAFF. Drawing the rest from reference TRBV11-2 and TRBJ1-1, the complete variable domain is EAGVAQSPRYKIIEKRQSVAFWCNPISGHATLYWYQQILGQGPKLLIQFQNNGVVDDSQLPKDRFSAERLKGVDSTLKIQPAKLEDSAVYLCASSLARDRVRTEAFFGQGTRLTVV.